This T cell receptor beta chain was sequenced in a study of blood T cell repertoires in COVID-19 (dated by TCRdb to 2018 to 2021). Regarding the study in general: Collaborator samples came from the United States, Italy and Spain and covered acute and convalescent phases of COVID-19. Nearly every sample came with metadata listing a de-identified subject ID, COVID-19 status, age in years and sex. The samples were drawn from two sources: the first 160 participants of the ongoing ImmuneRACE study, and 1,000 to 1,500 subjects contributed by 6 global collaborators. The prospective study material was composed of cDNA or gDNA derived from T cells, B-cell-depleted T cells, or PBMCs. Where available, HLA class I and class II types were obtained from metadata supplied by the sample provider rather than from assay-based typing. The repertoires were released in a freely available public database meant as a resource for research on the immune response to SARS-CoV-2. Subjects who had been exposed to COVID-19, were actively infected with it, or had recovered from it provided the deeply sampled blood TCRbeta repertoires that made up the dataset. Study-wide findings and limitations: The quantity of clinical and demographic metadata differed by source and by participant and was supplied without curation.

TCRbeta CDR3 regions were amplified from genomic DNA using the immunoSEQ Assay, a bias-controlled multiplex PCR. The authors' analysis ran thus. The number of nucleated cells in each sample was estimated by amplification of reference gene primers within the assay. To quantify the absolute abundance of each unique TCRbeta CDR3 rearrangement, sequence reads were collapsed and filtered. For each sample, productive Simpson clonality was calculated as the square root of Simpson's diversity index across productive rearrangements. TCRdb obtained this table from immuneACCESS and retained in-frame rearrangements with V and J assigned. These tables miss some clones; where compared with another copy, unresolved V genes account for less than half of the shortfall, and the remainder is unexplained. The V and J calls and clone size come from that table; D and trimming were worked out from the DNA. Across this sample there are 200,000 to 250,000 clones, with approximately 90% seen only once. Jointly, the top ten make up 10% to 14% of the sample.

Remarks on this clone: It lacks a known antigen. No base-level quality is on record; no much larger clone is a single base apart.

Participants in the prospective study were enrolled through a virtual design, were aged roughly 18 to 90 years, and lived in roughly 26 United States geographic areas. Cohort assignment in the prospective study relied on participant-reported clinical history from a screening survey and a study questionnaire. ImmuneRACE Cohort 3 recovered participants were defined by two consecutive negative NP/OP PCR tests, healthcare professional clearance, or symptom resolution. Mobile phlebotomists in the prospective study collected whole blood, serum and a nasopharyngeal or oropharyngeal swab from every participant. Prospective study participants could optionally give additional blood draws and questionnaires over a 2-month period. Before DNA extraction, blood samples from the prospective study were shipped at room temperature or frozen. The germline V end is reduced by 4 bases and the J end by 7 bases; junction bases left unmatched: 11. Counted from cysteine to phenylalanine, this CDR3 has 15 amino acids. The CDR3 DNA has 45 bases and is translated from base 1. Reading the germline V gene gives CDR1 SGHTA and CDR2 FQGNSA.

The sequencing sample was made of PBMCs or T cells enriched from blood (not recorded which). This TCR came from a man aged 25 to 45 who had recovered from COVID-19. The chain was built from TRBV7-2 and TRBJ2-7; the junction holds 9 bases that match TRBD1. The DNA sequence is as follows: TGTGCCAGCAGCTCGGGACAGGGTCGAATTGAGGAGCAGTACTTC. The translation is CASSSGQGRIEEQYF.